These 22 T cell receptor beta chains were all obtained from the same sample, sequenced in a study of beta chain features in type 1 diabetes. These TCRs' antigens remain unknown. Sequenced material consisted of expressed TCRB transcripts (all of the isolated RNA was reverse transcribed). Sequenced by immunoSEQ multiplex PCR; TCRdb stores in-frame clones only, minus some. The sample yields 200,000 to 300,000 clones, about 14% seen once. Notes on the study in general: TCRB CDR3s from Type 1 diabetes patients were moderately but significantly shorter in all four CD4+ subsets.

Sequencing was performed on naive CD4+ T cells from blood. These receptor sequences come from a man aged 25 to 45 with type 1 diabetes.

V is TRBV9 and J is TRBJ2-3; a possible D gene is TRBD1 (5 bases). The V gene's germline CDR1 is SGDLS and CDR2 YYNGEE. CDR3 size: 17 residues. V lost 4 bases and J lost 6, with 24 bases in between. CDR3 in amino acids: CASSSVGRTPFMDTQYF. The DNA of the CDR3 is TGTGCCAGCAGCTCAGTAGGACGGACACCTTTTATGGATACGCAGTATTTT.

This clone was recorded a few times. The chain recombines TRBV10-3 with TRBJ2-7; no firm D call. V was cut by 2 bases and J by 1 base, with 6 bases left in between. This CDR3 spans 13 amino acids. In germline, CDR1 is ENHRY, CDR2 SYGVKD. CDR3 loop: CAISEIESYEQYF. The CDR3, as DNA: TGTGCCATCAGTGAGATCGAGTCCTACGAGCAGTACTTC.

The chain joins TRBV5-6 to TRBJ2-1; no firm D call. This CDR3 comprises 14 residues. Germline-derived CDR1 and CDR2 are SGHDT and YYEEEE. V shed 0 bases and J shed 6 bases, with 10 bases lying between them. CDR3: CASSLAKTINEQFF. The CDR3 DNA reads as TGTGCCAGCAGCTTGGCCAAGACAATCAATGAGCAGTTCTTC.

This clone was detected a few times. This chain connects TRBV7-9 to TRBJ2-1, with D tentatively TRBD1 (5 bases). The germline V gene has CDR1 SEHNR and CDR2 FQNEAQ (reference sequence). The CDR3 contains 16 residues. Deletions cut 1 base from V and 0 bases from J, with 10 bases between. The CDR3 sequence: CASSLGGVSSYNEQFF. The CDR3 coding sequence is TGTGCCAGCAGCTTAGGGGGCGTAAGCTCCTACAATGAGCAGTTCTTC.

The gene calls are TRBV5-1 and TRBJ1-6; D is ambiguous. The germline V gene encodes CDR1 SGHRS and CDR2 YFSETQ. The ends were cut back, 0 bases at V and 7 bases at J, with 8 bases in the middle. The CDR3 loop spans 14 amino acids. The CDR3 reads CASSLGPGNSPLHF. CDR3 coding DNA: TGCGCCAGCAGCTTGGGACCGGGGAATTCACCCCTCCACTTT.

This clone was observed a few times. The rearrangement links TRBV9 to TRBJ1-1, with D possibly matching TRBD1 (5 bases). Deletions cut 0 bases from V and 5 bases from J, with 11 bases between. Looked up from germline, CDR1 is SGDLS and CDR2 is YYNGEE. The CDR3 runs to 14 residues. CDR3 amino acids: CASSVVDRITEAFF. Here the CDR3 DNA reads TGTGCCAGCAGCGTAGTCGACAGAATAACTGAAGCTTTCTTT.

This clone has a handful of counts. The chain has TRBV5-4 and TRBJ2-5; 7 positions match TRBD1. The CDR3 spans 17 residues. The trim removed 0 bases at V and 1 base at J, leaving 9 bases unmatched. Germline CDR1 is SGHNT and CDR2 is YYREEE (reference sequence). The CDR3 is CASSLARYRGIQETQYF. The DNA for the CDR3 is TGTGCCAGCAGCTTGGCGAGGTACAGGGGAATCCAAGAGACCCAGTACTTC.

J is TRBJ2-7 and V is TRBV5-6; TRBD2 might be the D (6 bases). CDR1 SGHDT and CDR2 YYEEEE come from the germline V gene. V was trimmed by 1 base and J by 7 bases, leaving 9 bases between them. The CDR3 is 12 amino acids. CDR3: CASSLTSREQYF. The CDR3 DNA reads TGTGCCAGCAGCTTGACTAGCAGGGAGCAGTACTTC.

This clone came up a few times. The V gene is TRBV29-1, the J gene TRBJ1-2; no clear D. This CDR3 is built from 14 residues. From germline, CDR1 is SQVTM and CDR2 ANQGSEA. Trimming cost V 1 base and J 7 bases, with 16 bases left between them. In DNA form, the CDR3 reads TGCAGCGTTGAAGTTGGATACGGGGAGCGTGGCTACACCTTC. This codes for CSVEVGYGERGYTF. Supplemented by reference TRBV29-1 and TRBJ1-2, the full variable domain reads SAVISQKPSRDICQRGTSLTIQCQVDSQVTMMFWYRQQPGQSLTLIATANQGSEATYESGFVIDKFPISRPNLTFSTLTVSNMSPEDSSIYLCSVEVGYGERGYTFGSGTRLTVV.

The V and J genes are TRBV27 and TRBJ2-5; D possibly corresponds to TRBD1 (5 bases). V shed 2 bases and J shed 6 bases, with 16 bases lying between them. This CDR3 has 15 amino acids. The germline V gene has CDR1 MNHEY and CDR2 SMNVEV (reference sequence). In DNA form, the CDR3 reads TGTGCCAGCAGTTTAATCACAGGCTCAATGAAGACCCAGTACTTC. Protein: CASSLITGSMKTQYF.

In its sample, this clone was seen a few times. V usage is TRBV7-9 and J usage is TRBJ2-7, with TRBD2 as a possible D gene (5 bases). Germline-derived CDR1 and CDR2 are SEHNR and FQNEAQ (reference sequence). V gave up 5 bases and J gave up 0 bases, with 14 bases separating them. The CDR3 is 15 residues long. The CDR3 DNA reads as TGTGCCAGCAGCACCGGACTCCTGAGCTCCTACGAGCAGTACTTC. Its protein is CASSTGLLSSYEQYF.

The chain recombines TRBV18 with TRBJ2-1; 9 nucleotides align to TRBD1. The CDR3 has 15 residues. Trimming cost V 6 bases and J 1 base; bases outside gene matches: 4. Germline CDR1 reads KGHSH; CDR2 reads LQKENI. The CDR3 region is CASSRGQGSYNEQFF. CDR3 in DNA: TGTGCCAGCTCCCGGGGACAGGGATCCTACAATGAGCAGTTCTTC.

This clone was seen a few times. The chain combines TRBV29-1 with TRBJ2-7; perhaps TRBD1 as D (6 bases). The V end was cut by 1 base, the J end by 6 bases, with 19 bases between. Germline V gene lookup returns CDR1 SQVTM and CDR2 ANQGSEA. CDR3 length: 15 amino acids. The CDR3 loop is CSVEAAGAPRGEQYF. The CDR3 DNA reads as TGCAGCGTTGAAGCGGCAGGGGCTCCTAGGGGCGAGCAGTACTTC.

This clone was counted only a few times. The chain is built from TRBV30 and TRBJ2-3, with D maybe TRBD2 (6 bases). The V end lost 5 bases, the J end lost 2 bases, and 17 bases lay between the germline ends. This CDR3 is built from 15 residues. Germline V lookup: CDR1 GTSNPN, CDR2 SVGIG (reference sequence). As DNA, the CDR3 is TGTGCCTGGCGCCGCTGGGACTCGACCACAGATACGCAGTATTTT. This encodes CAWRRWDSTTDTQYF.

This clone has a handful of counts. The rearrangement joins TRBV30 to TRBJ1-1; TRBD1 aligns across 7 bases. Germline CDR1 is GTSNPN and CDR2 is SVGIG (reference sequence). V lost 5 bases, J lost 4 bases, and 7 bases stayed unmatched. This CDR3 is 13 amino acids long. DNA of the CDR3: TGTGCCTGGCAGACAGGGCTCCTCACTGAAGCTTTCTTT. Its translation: CAWQTGLLTEAFF.

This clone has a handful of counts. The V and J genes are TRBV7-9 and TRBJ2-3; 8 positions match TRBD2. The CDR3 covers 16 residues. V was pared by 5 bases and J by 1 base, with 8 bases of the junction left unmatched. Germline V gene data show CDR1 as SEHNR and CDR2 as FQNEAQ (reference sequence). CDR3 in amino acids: CASSRRTTSGTDTQYF. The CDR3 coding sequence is TGTGCCAGCAGCCGCAGAACGACTAGCGGCACAGATACGCAGTATTTT. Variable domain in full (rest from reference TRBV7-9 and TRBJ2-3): DTGVSQNPRHKITKRGQNVTFRCDPISEHNRLYWYRQTLGQGPEFLTYFQNEAQLEKSRLLSDRFSAERPKGSFSTLEIQRTEQGDSAMYLCASSRRTTSGTDTQYFGPGTRLTVL.

CDR3 nucleotides: TGTGCCAGCTCACCAGGGGGCGGATTCAATCAGCCCCAGCATTTT. Amino acid sequence: CASSPGGGFNQPQHF. The chain is built from TRBV18 and TRBJ1-5; D is possibly TRBD1 (6 bases). Trimming removed 2 bases at V and 3 bases at J, with 11 bases between. The length of the CDR3 is 15 residues. Germline values: CDR1 KGHSH, CDR2 LQKENI.

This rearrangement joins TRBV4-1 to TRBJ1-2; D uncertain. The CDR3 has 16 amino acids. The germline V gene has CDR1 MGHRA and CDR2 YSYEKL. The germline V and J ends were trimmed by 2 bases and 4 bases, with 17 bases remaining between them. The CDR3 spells CASSQRAKEAFYGYTF. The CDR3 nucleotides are TGCGCCAGCAGCCAACGTGCCAAGGAGGCCTTCTATGGCTACACCTTC.

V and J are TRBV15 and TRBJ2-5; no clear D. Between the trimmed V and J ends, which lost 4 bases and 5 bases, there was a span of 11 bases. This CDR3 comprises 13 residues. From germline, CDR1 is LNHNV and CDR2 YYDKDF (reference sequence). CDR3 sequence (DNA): TGTGCCACCAGCAACCGGGTTCGCGAGACCCAGTACTTC. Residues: CATSNRVRETQYF.

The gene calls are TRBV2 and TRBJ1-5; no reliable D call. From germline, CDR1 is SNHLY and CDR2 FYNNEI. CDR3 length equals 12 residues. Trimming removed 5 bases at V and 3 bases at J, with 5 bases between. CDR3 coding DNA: TGTGCCAGCAGTTTTAACAATCAGCCCCAGCATTTT. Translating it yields CASSFNNQPQHF. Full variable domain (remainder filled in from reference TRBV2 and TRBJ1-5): EPEVTQTPSHQVTQMGQEVILRCVPISNHLYFYWYRQILGQKVEFLVSFYNNEISEKSEIFDDQFSVERPDGSNFTLKIRSTKLEDSAMYFCASSFNNQPQHFGDGTRLSIL.

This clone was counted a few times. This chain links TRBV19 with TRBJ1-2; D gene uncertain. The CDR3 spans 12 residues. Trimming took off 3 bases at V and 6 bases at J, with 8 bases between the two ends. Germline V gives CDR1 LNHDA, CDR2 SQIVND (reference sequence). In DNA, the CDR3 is TGTGCCAGTAGTATCGTGGGCAATGGCTACACCTTC. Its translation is CASSIVGNGYTF. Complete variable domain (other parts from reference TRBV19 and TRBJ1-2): DGGITQSPKYLFRKEGQNVTLSCEQNLNHDAMYWYRQDPGQGLRLIYYSQIVNDFQKGDIAEGYSVSREKKESFPLTVTSAQKNPTAFYLCASSIVGNGYTFGSGTRLTVV.

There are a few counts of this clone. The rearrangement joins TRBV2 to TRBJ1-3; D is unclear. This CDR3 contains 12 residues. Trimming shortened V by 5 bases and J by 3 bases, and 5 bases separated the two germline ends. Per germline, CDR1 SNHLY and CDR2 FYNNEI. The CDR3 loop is CASSRVGNTIYF. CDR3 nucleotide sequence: TGTGCCAGCAGTCGGGTTGGAAACACCATATATTTT.